The 15 T cell receptor beta chains in this list originate from one sample, sequenced in a study of blood T cells in healthy people across ages. A sample-barcoded 5' primer and a J-beta primer mix were used in a second PCR of roughly 6 to 11 cycles. TCRdb reprocessed the 5' RACE reads via MiXCR and lists one record per CDR3 protein. The table includes about 1 million distinct CDR3 sequences, around 45% detected once. The sample taken for sequencing was blood. The origin of the receptors is a woman aged 55-75 years in good health.

This clonotype was seen only a few times. This sequence joins TRBV29-1 and TRBJ2-7, with D possibly being TRBD2 (5 bases). The CDR3 contains 13 residues. Germline V gene lookup returns CDR1 SQVTM and CDR2 ANQGSEA. Trimming pared 4 bases from V and 3 bases from J, leaving 13 bases between. CDR3 in DNA: TGCAGCGTTGGTGAGGTTCGGGACTACGAGCAGTACTTC. Protein product: CSVGEVRDYEQYF.

The chain joins TRBV30 to TRBJ2-1; 8 bases align to TRBD2. The ends lost 3 bases at V and 5 bases at J; junction bases unmatched: 3. The CDR3 runs 13 residues. From germline, CDR1 is GTSNPN and CDR2 SVGIG (reference sequence). The CDR3 bases are TGTGCCTGGAGCGGGAGGGCGGACAATGAGCAGTTCTTC. This codes for CAWSGRADNEQFF.

V usage is TRBV7-9 and J usage is TRBJ1-2; 9 nucleotides match TRBD1. From germline, CDR1 is SEHNR and CDR2 FQNEAQ (reference sequence). The CDR3 is 17 amino acids. Germline trimming cut 0 bases from V and 2 bases from J; bases unmatched to any gene: 7. Here the CDR3 DNA reads TGTGCCAGCAGCTTAGCCGGGACAGGGAGTCCCAACTATGGCTACACCTTC. This gives the protein CASSLAGTGSPNYGYTF.

This clonotype came up once. The gene calls are TRBV5-4 and TRBJ1-2, with a tentative D call TRBD1 (5 bases). Trimming stripped 0 bases from V and 8 bases from J, with 14 bases between. In germline, CDR1 is SGHNT, CDR2 YYREEE (reference sequence). The CDR3 length is 14 residues. The CDR3 DNA follows: TGTGCCAGCAGCTTGGTGGCAGCGTCAGGGGGCTACACCTTC. It codes for CASSLVAASGGYTF.

The J gene is TRBJ2-5, the V gene TRBV7-3; D perhaps matches TRBD1 (5 bases). Per the germline V gene, CDR1 is SGHTA and CDR2 is FQGTGA. V was shortened by 2 bases and J by 4 bases, with 14 bases between the two germline ends. This CDR3 contains 15 residues. DNA for the CDR3: TGTGCCAGCAGCTTATCCCAGGGTAGGGGAGAGACCCAGTACTTC. It translates to CASSLSQGRGETQYF.

This clonotype was seen more than once but under ten times. This chain links TRBV5-1 with TRBJ1-1, with TRBD1 matching over 8 bases. V lost 5 bases, J lost 3 bases, and 12 bases stayed unmatched. CDR3 length: 16 residues. Germline CDR1 and CDR2: SGHRS and YFSETQ. CDR3 sequence: CASRLGAGGAYTEAFF. The CDR3 DNA sequence: TGCGCCAGCAGGCTAGGGGCAGGGGGCGCGTACACTGAAGCTTTCTTT.

The genes are TRBV7-9 and TRBJ1-2; TRBD1 agrees at 7 bases. Germline V gene sequence: CDR1 SEHNR, CDR2 FQNEAQ (reference sequence). This CDR3 region has 15 residues. With 1 base clipped from V and 2 bases from J, the junction kept 4 bases outside the gene matches. CDR3 protein: CASSLGDSRNYGYTF. The CDR3 DNA sequence: TGTGCCAGCAGCTTAGGGGACAGCCGGAACTATGGCTACACCTTC.

A note on this clonotype: Mismatch with germline at one junction end may stem from a read error. V is TRBV29-1 and J is TRBJ2-1; 10 nucleotides agree with TRBD2. Germline assignment: CDR1 SQVTM and CDR2 ANQGSEA. The CDR3 sequence is 14 residues long. CDR3 sequence: CSVVGTSVNNERFF. The CDR3 DNA follows: TGCAGCGTTGTTGGGACTAGCGTGAACAATGAGCGGTTCTTC.

This clonotype occurred a few times. V gene TRBV20-1 combines with J gene TRBJ2-5; 10 bases are shared with TRBD1. The end of the DNA fits TRBJ2-7 better, so the J call may be wrong. There are 14 residues in the CDR3. Germline lookup yields CDR1 DFQATT and CDR2 SNEGSKA (reference sequence). CDR3 sequence (DNA): TGCAGTGCCAACTCCGGGACAGGGGACATCGAGCAGTACTTC. This gives the protein CSANSGTGDIEQYF.

The chain has TRBV11-1 and TRBJ2-7; D call uncertain. V lost 5 bases to trimming and J lost 0 bases, with 8 bases between them. There are 13 residues in the CDR3. Germline loops: CDR1 SGHAT, CDR2 FQDESV (reference sequence). CDR3 sequence reads: CASSGYSSYEQYF. The CDR3 nucleotides are TGTGCCAGCAGCGGCTACTCCTCCTACGAGCAGTACTTC.

In this sample, this clonotype turned up once. V usage is TRBV7-9 and J usage is TRBJ2-7, with D possibly TRBD1 on 6 matching bases. The last part of the DNA fits TRBJ2-5 better; the J call may be wrong. Germline lookup yields CDR1 SEHNR and CDR2 FQNEAQ (reference sequence). This CDR3 contains 16 residues. The CDR3 sequence is CASSLVQGFSSETQYF. Written as DNA, the CDR3 is TGTGCCAGCAGCTTAGTTCAGGGGTTTAGTTCGGAGACCCAGTACTTC.

This clonotype occurred a few times. The chain joins TRBV15 to TRBJ2-1; D might be TRBD2 (5 bases). CDR1 LNHNV and CDR2 YYDKDF come from the germline V gene (reference sequence). This CDR3 has 15 residues. V was trimmed by 0 bases and J by 6 bases, leaving 12 bases between them. CDR3 DNA sequence: TGTGCCACCAGCAGAGATTTCGGTCGGGGCAATGAGCAGTTCTTC. Translation gives CATSRDFGRGNEQFF.

The chain uses TRBV27 and TRBJ2-1; no clear D gene. The CDR3 contains 14 residues. V was shortened by 6 bases and J by 0 bases, with 9 bases between the two germline ends. Germline-derived CDR1 and CDR2 are MNHEY and SMNVEV (reference sequence). In nucleotides, the CDR3 is TGTGCCAGCAGATGGGGTAACTCCTACAATGAGCAGTTCTTC. This sequence encodes CASRWGNSYNEQFF.

The chain has TRBV29-1 and TRBJ1-2; no definite D call. Germline CDR1 and CDR2: SQVTM and ANQGSEA. V lost 2 bases to trimming and J lost 6 bases, with 10 bases between them. CDR3 length equals 12 residues. This chain's CDR3 is CSVETGNNGYTF. In nucleotides, the CDR3 is TGCAGCGTTGAAACGGGGAATAATGGCTACACCTTC. Together with reference TRBV29-1 and TRBJ1-2, the CDR3 gives the full variable domain: SAVISQKPSRDICQRGTSLTIQCQVDSQVTMMFWYRQQPGQSLTLIATANQGSEATYESGFVIDKFPISRPNLTFSTLTVSNMSPEDSSIYLCSVETGNNGYTFGSGTRLTVV.

A few counts support this clonotype. This chain uses TRBV2 with TRBJ1-1; unclear D gene. With 6 bases removed from V and 5 bases from J, the gap between germline ends came to 7 bases. Germline V CDR1 and CDR2: SNHLY, FYNNEI. The CDR3 is made up of 11 amino acids. The CDR3 region is CASRDGTEAFF. The CDR3, as DNA: TGTGCCAGCAGGGATGGGACTGAAGCTTTCTTT.